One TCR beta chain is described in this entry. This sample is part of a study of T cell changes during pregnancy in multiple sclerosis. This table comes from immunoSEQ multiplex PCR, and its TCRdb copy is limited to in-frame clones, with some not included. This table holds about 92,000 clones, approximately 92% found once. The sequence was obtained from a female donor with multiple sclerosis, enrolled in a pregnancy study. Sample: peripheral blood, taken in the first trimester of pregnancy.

The CDR3 protein is CASSHIGGGGLREQYF. CDR3 DNA: TGTGCCAGCAGCCATATCGGAGGAGGGGGCCTTCGCGAGCAGTACTTC. The chain uses TRBV7-9 and TRBJ2-7; maybe TRBD1 (7 bases). Trimming cost V 5 bases and J 6 bases, with 23 bases left between them. CDR1 is SEHNR, CDR2 FQNEAQ, per germline (reference sequence). This CDR3 has 16 amino acids.